Listed below are T cell receptor beta chains from one sample, sequenced in a study of early T cells in non-severe SARS-CoV-2 infection. One entry per CDR3 protein results from TCRdb running MiXCR on the 5' RACE reads. Altogether around 27,000 distinct CDR3 sequences are present, less than 10% being singletons, with the ten largest covering roughly 13%. The sample consisted of whole blood. The receptors come from an adult who was a healthcare worker with PCR-confirmed SARS-CoV-2 infection or an uninfected control (not recorded which). The CDR3 runs from the conserved cysteine through the conserved F or W. A D gene is named only where the DNA matches it firmly. A row's size may be missing; if present it is once, few, many or a size class.

v_gene	abundance	j_gene	d_gene	CDR3aa	CDR3nt
TRBV29-1	many	TRBJ1-4	.	CSVGEAFNEKLFF	TGCAGCGTTGGGGAGGCTTTCAATGAAAAACTGTTTTTT
TRBV7-9	.	TRBJ2-5	.	CASNEIPVETQYF	TGTGCCAGCAACGAGATCCCCGTCGAGACCCAGTACTTC
TRBV7-2	many	TRBJ2-3	TRBD2	CASSLSSGASTDTQYF	TGTGCCAGCAGCTTATCTAGCGGGGCAAGCACAGATACGCAGTATTTT
TRBV6-2/TRBV6-3	few	TRBJ2-3	TRBD2	CASRTAGGADTQYF	TGTGCCAGCAGGACAGCGGGGGGGGCAGATACGCAGTATTTT
TRBV27	many	TRBJ2-2	.	CANPKSTGELFF	TGTGCCAACCCGAAATCCACCGGGGAGCTGTTTTTT
TRBV3-1	medium-sized	TRBJ1-3	.	CASSQGIRNSGNTIYF	TGTGCCAGCAGCCAAGGAATCCGGAACTCTGGAAACACCATATATTTT
TRBV4-1	many	TRBJ1-5	.	CASSQDTGQGNQPQHF	TGCGCCAGCAGCCAAGATACGGGGCAAGGCAATCAGCCCCAGCATTTT
TRBV7-9	once	TRBJ2-7	TRBD2	CASSSLAGGTYEQYF	TGTGCCAGCAGCTCTCTAGCGGGGGGGACCTACGAGCAGTACTTC
TRBV5-1	.	TRBJ2-1	TRBD2	CASSLTRGGSYNEQFF	TGCGCCAGCAGCCTGACACGCGGGGGGTCCTACAATGAGCAGTTCTTC
TRBV7-2	few	TRBJ2-3	.	CASSSPWDSTDTQYF	TGTGCCAGCAGCTCCCCCTGGGACTCCACAGATACGCAGTATTTT
TRBV7-2	few	TRBJ1-5	.	CASSSRVGNQPQHF	TGTGCCAGCAGCTCAAGGGTGGGCAATCAGCCCCAGCATTTT
TRBV19	many	TRBJ1-5	.	CASNRDVGPQHF	TGTGCCAGTAACCGGGACGTCGGGCCCCAGCATTTT
TRBV10-3	many	TRBJ1-2	.	CAISEWQAANYGYTF	TGTGCCATCAGTGAGTGGCAGGCTGCTAACTATGGCTACACCTTC
TRBV19	many	TRBJ2-7	.	CASSIPGLTYEQYF	TGTGCCAGTAGTATACCGGGGTTAACCTACGAGCAGTACTTC
TRBV9	many	TRBJ1-1	.	CASSVDLSTEAFF	TGTGCCAGCAGCGTAGATCTGAGCACTGAAGCTTTCTTT
TRBV19	.	TRBJ1-5	TRBD1	CASSPQGGLSNQPQHF	TGTGCCAGTAGTCCACAGGGGGGATTGAGCAATCAGCCCCAGCATTTT
TRBV11-2	.	TRBJ2-3	TRBD2	CASSLAGGPFADTQYF	TGTGCCAGCAGCTTAGCGGGGGGGCCCTTTGCAGATACGCAGTATTTT
TRBV6-5	many	TRBJ2-7	.	CASSYSDTGSYEQYF	TGTGCCAGCAGTTACTCGGACACAGGGTCTTACGAGCAGTACTTC
TRBV2	many	TRBJ1-1	TRBD1	CASSKGQGAMKPEAFF	TGTGCCAGCAGTAAAGGACAGGGGGCGATGAAACCTGAAGCTTTCTTT
TRBV20-1	once	TRBJ2-7	.	CSARNGKGGYEQYF	TGCAGTGCTAGAAACGGGAAAGGTGGATACGAGCAGTACTTC
TRBV6-6	many	TRBJ2-2	.	CASRSDLIFIGELFF	TGTGCCAGCAGATCGGACCTCATCTTTATTGGGGAGCTGTTTTTT
TRBV6-2/TRBV6-3	many	TRBJ2-1	TRBD2	CASSPNRKGLLFF	TGTGCCAGCAGTCCAAACCGTAAGGGACTACTGTTCTTC
TRBV6-2/TRBV6-3	few	TRBJ2-2	.	CASSRTANTGELFF	TGTGCCAGCTCACGGACAGCGAACACCGGGGAGCTGTTTTTT
TRBV20-1	few	TRBJ2-7	.	CSASGPYEQYF	TGCAGTGCTAGCGGCCCCTACGAGCAGTACTTC
TRBV6-5	many	TRBJ1-3	TRBD1	CASSYAGQGGNTIYF	TGTGCCAGCAGTTACGCTGGACAGGGCGGAAACACCATATATTTT
TRBV29-1	many	TRBJ2-1	.	CSVEIGNNEQFF	TGCAGCGTTGAGATCGGTAACAATGAGCAGTTCTTC
TRBV5-1	many	TRBJ1-4	.	CASSLSGGLKEKLFF	TGCGCCAGCAGCTTGTCGGGGGGCCTAAAGGAAAAACTGTTTTTT
TRBV7-8	many	TRBJ2-3	.	CASSSTEGVPTDTQYF	TGTGCCAGCAGCTCGACGGAGGGGGTTCCCACAGATACGCAGTATTTT
TRBV6-5	few	TRBJ1-2	.	CASRSRDTVFYGYTF	TGTGCCAGCAGGAGTCGGGACACCGTGTTCTATGGCTACACCTTC
TRBV11-2	many	TRBJ2-7	.	CASSPRDPGYEQYF	TGTGCCAGCAGCCCTCGGGACCCAGGCTACGAGCAGTACTTC
TRBV4-3	many	TRBJ2-2	.	CASSQALGTLRNTGELFF	TGCGCCAGCAGCCAAGCGTTGGGGACACTAAGGAACACCGGGGAGCTGTTTTTT
TRBV7-9	.	TRBJ2-5	.	CASSPPWGAQETQYF	TGTGCCAGCAGCCCCCCTTGGGGGGCACAAGAGACCCAGTACTTC
TRBV24-1	many	TRBJ2-3	TRBD1	CATSDAGTGTLRDTQYF	TGTGCCACCAGTGATGCCGGGACAGGCACCCTGCGGGATACGCAGTATTTT
TRBV7-9	many	TRBJ1-1	.	CASSPSENTEAFF	TGTGCCAGCAGCCCTAGTGAGAACACTGAAGCTTTCTTT
TRBV5-4	few	TRBJ2-5	.	CASSLGRETQYF	TGTGCCAGCAGCTTGGGACGAGAGACCCAGTACTTC
TRBV5-1	.	TRBJ2-5	TRBD1	CASSTRQGRETQYF	TGCGCCAGCAGCACCCGACAGGGTCGAGAGACCCAGTACTTC
TRBV29-1	medium-sized	TRBJ2-7	TRBD1	CSGIQGATEYF	TGCAGCGGGATACAGGGGGCGACTGAGTACTTC
TRBV12-5	.	TRBJ2-7	TRBD1	CASGRPLTGDATYEQYF	TGTGCTAGTGGCCGCCCGCTTACAGGGGACGCAACCTACGAGCAGTACTTC
TRBV25-1	.	TRBJ1-4	TRBD1	CASSRGTGGSGVKLFF	TGTGCCAGCAGTCGCGGGACAGGCGGGAGTGGAGTAAAACTGTTTTTT
TRBV29-1	many	TRBJ1-2	.	CSVGSYTF	TGCAGCGTTGGGAGCTACACCTTC
TRBV6-4	.	TRBJ2-6	.	CASSPERVANVLTF	TGTGCCAGCAGCCCTGAGAGGGTTGCCAACGTCCTGACTTTC
TRBV29-1	many	TRBJ2-7	.	CSAQIPPRYEQYF	TGCAGCGCCCAAATCCCCCCCCGTTACGAGCAGTACTTC
TRBV4-3	.	TRBJ1-1	.	CASSQDLGDIEAFF	TGCGCCAGCAGCCAAGATCTAGGGGATATTGAAGCTTTCTTT
TRBV9	.	TRBJ1-3	.	CASSGTGAAGNTIYF	TGTGCCAGCAGCGGAACAGGTGCCGCTGGAAACACCATATATTTT
TRBV30	many	TRBJ2-5	.	CARARRTQETQYF	TGTGCCAGGGCTCGGAGAACACAAGAGACCCAGTACTTC
TRBV11-2	few	TRBJ1-6	TRBD1	CASSIQTGGSYNSPLHF	TGTGCCAGCAGCATCCAGACAGGGGGCTCGTATAATTCACCCCTCCACTTT
TRBV7-2	.	TRBJ2-5	.	CASSPRGRETQYF	TGTGCCAGCAGCCCACGGGGGCGGGAGACCCAGTACTTC
TRBV19	many	TRBJ2-7	.	CASSIRLLSYEQYF	TGTGCCAGTAGTATTAGACTACTCTCCTACGAGCAGTACTTC
TRBV7-6	few	TRBJ2-5	.	CASSLVFDGETQYF	TGTGCCAGCAGCTTAGTCTTTGATGGAGAGACCCAGTACTTC
TRBV15	many	TRBJ1-5	TRBD1	CATSRDLRGQGQPQHF	TGTGCCACCAGCAGAGATCTCAGGGGGCAGGGTCAGCCCCAGCATTTT
TRBV6-1	many	TRBJ2-7	.	CASSASDFYEQYF	TGTGCCAGCAGCGCCAGTGATTTCTACGAGCAGTACTTC
TRBV20-1	few	TRBJ2-3	.	CSAHNRMADTQYF	TGCAGTGCACACAACCGAATGGCAGATACGCAGTATTTT
TRBV29-1	.	TRBJ2-2	TRBD1	CSVGKDRAISGELFF	TGCAGCGTCGGGAAGGACAGGGCTATTAGCGGGGAGCTGTTTTTT
TRBV7-9	many	TRBJ2-3	.	CASSSLQKRSTDTQYF	TGTGCCAGCAGCTCTCTTCAGAAGAGAAGCACAGATACGCAGTATTTT
TRBV18	many	TRBJ2-7	.	CASSQGSGYEQYF	TGTGCCAGCTCACAGGGGTCGGGGTACGAGCAGTACTTC
TRBV28	.	TRBJ2-4	.	CASSPPGGRSEYF	TGTGCCAGCAGTCCGCCTGGGGGAAGGTCCGAGTACTTC